This TCR beta chain was documented in a study of graft-versus-host responses after intestinal transplantation. Across the whole study: As for transplant type, recipients had multivisceral, liver-intestinal, or isolated intestinal grafts. The study's findings and limits: High graft-versus-host to host-versus-graft clonal ratios were found in allografts of patients who had graft-donor T cell macrochimerism. There was an association between peak levels of circulating GvH clones and early post-transplant HvG declines.

Only a few counts were recorded for this clone. The CDR3 runs to 16 residues. Per the germline V gene, CDR1 is MDHEN and CDR2 is SYDVKM. Germline trimming cut 3 bases from V and 7 bases from J; bases unmatched to any gene: 14. The data were produced by immunoSEQ multiplex PCR, yet TCRdb's version contains in-frame clones alone and is incomplete. In the table there are 8,500 to 11,000 clones, about 35% of which are singletons. The authors combined about 200,000 CFSE-labeled responder cells with about 200,000 irradiated, violet-dye-labeled stimulator cells in plates. The sequence came from a human patient who received an intestinal transplant. Sequenced material: alloreactive CD8+ T cells from a mixed lymphocyte reaction culture, taken before intestinal transplant. Regarding subset: CFSE-low proliferating T cells sorted from approximately six-day pre-transplant mixed lymphocyte reaction (GvH or HvG direction). This chain connects TRBV28 to TRBJ1-1; 7 nucleotides match TRBD1. The CDR3 sequence: CASSFPRAGGRFEAFF. In nucleotides, the CDR3 is TGTGCCAGCAGTTTTCCCCGGGCAGGGGGACGTTTTGAAGCTTTCTTT.